The 24 T cell receptor beta chains below were found in one sample sequenced in a study of cytomegalovirus exposure and HLA in healthy donors. PCR amplification relied on 60 Vbeta primers (plus 13 Jbeta primers). The table came from immunoSEQ multiplex PCR; TCRdb's copy has only in-frame clones and leaves some out. The sample contains around 69,000 clones, 70% to 80% of which appear only once. Input material: PBMCs. Source of these receptors: a woman in her 50s in good health and CMV-seropositive.

This chain connects TRBV6-1 to TRBJ1-5; 9 bases agree with TRBD1. V dropped 3 bases and J dropped 5; count of bases not matched to a gene: 8. The CDR3 is 16 amino acids. Germline V gene sequence: CDR1 MNHNS, CDR2 SASEGT. The CDR3 sequence is CASSDEDRGYDQPQHF. Written as DNA, the CDR3 is TGTGCCAGCAGTGATGAGGACAGGGGTTATGATCAGCCCCAGCATTTT.

The V gene is TRBV28, the J gene TRBJ1-2; maybe TRBD1 (6 bases). Germline V lookup: CDR1 MDHEN, CDR2 SYDVKM. The CDR3 covers 14 residues. V was clipped by 2 bases and J by 4 bases, with 11 bases between them. The CDR3 DNA is TGTGCCAGCAGTTTAGGAGCAGGGGCCTATGGCTACACCTTC. Its protein is CASSLGAGAYGYTF.

The table lists this clone with a count of one. V gene TRBV14 combines with J gene TRBJ2-7; D unclear. The CDR3 has 13 residues. V lost 4 bases and J lost 6, with 13 bases in between. CDR1 is SGHDN and CDR2 is FVKESK in the germline V gene. The CDR3 is CASSPSLQIEQYF. In DNA, the CDR3 is TGTGCCAGCAGCCCGTCCCTCCAGATCGAGCAGTACTTC. Full variable domain (remainder filled in from reference TRBV14 and TRBJ2-7): EAGVTQFPSHSVIEKGQTVTLRCDPISGHDNLYWYRRVMGKEIKFLLHFVKESKQDESGMPNNRFLAERTGGTYSTLKVQPAELEDSGVYFCASSPSLQIEQYFGPGTRLTVT.

The V gene is TRBV2, the J gene TRBJ2-2; TRBD2 matches at 7 bases. V trimming: 4 bases; J trimming: 3 bases; junction bases outside the gene matches: 2. The germline V gene has CDR1 SNHLY and CDR2 FYNNEI. This CDR3 is built from 14 residues. The CDR3 spells CASSVAGDTGELFF. The CDR3 DNA is TGTGCCAGCAGTGTGGCGGGAGACACCGGGGAGCTGTTTTTT.

The CDR3 DNA reads TGCAGTGCTAGACAGGCGGGGGAGCAGTACTTC. Translating gives CSARQAGEQYF. The rearrangement uses TRBV20-1 and TRBJ2-7, with D tentatively TRBD2 (6 bases). The CDR3 runs to 11 residues. Trimming removed 2 bases at V and 7 bases at J, with 9 bases between. CDR1 is DFQATT and CDR2 is SNEGSKA in the germline V gene (reference sequence).

The chain links TRBV2 to TRBJ2-7; D might be TRBD1 (6 bases). Looked up from germline, CDR1 is SNHLY and CDR2 is FYNNEI. This CDR3 is 13 amino acids long. V was trimmed by 4 bases and J by 3 bases, leaving 10 bases between them. The CDR3 here is CASSADRVYEQYF. For the CDR3, the DNA is TGTGCCAGCAGTGCGGACAGAGTCTACGAGCAGTACTTC.

The V and J genes are TRBV9 and TRBJ1-6; 7 positions match TRBD1. The CDR3 has 15 amino acids. Germline lookup yields CDR1 SGDLS and CDR2 YYNGEE. Losses at the gene ends were 3 bases for V and 11 bases for J; bases not matched to a gene: 11. The CDR3 is CASSGRDSAATPLHF. The DNA for the CDR3 is TGTGCCAGCAGCGGCCGGGACAGCGCAGCGACACCCCTCCACTTT. Full variable domain (rest looked up from reference TRBV9 and TRBJ1-6): DSGVTQTPKHLITATGQRVTLRCSPRSGDLSVYWYQQSLDQGLQFLIQYYNGEERAKGNILERFSAQQFPDLHSELNLSSLELGDSALYFCASSGRDSAATPLHFGNGTRLTVT.

The chain is built from TRBV5-1 and TRBJ2-1; TRBD2 matches at 9 bases. V shed 4 bases, J shed 4 bases, and the junction held 6 bases outside the gene matches. This CDR3 spans 15 amino acids. Germline CDR1 is SGHRS and CDR2 is YFSETQ. In DNA, the CDR3 is TGCGCCAGCAGCCAGCTAGCGGGGCCTTACAATGAGCAGTTCTTC. Translation gives CASSQLAGPYNEQFF.

This clone was seen more than once but under ten times. This chain joins TRBV30 and TRBJ2-2; maybe TRBD1 (5 bases). This CDR3 region has 12 residues. From germline, CDR1 is GTSNPN and CDR2 SVGIG (reference sequence). V gave up 4 bases and J gave up 6 bases, with 9 bases separating them. Here the CDR3 DNA reads TGTGCCTGGACTGTAGGGGCCGGGGAGCTGTTTTTT. Translating it yields CAWTVGAGELFF.

A few counts support this clone. The rearrangement joins TRBV4-2 to TRBJ2-6; 7 positions match TRBD1. Trimming removed 0 bases from V and 2 bases from J; junction bases left unmatched: 1. Germline loops: CDR1 LGHNA, CDR2 YNFKEQ. The CDR3 runs 16 residues. For the CDR3, the DNA is TGTGCCAGCAGCCAAGAGACAGGGACTGGGGCCAACGTCCTGACTTTC. Encoded protein: CASSQETGTGANVLTF.

The chain joins TRBV4-3 to TRBJ2-5, with D tentatively TRBD2 (5 bases). CDR3 size: 14 residues. Germline V gene lookup returns CDR1 LGHNA and CDR2 YSLEER. V lost 2 bases to trimming and J lost 2 bases, with 9 bases between them. The CDR3 loop reads CASSQLTMQETQYF. Written as DNA, the CDR3 is TGCGCCAGCAGCCAATTGACTATGCAAGAGACCCAGTACTTC.

The chain employs TRBV30 and TRBJ2-7, with TRBD1 identical over 10 bases. The germline V gene has CDR1 GTSNPN and CDR2 SVGIG (reference sequence). The ends lost 4 bases at V and 0 bases at J; junction bases unmatched: 6. CDR3 size: 15 residues. The CDR3 region has the DNA TGTGCCTGGACCCCGACAGGGGGCCTCTCCTACGAGCAGTACTTC. Amino acids: CAWTPTGGLSYEQYF. Looking up the rest from reference TRBV30 and TRBJ2-7 gives the full variable domain: SQTIHQWPATLVQPVGSPLSLECTVEGTSNPNLYWYRQAAGRGLQLLFYSVGIGQISSEVPQNLSASRPQDRQFILSSKKLLLSDSGFYLCAWTPTGGLSYEQYFGPGTRLTVT.

The chain carries TRBV28 and TRBJ2-7; 14 nucleotides line up with TRBD2. The CDR3 totals 16 residues. Germline CDR1 is MDHEN and CDR2 is SYDVKM. V trimming: 6 bases; J trimming: 0 bases; junction bases outside the gene matches: 4. The CDR3 sequence: CASRKGTSGSSYEQYF. The DNA of the CDR3 is TGTGCCAGCAGAAAAGGGACTAGCGGGAGCTCCTACGAGCAGTACTTC.

This clone was picked up one time. The genes are TRBV4-1 and TRBJ1-4; 10 bases line up with TRBD1. Germline V gene lookup returns CDR1 MGHRA and CDR2 YSYEKL. The V and J ends lost 3 bases and 7 bases, in that order; junction bases with no gene match: 8. This CDR3 contains 16 residues. CDR3 DNA: TGCGCCAGCAGCCATACGCCCGGGACAGGGGCTGAAAAACTGTTTTTT. It encodes CASSHTPGTGAEKLFF.

There are a few counts of this clone. The chain joins TRBV4-1 to TRBJ2-5; D is uncertain. The CDR3 contains 14 residues. V shed 1 base and J shed 0 bases, with 6 bases lying between them. The germline gives CDR1 MGHRA, CDR2 YSYEKL. The CDR3, as DNA: TGCGCCAGCAGCCAAGCACTGTACCAAGAGACCCAGTACTTC. As protein: CASSQALYQETQYF.

This chain links TRBV30 with TRBJ1-5; TRBD1 might be the D (6 bases). V was shortened by 1 base and J by 0 bases, with 10 bases between the two germline ends. This CDR3 comprises 15 residues. Germline-derived CDR1 and CDR2 are GTSNPN and SVGIG (reference sequence). The CDR3 DNA reads as TGTGCCTGGAGTGCCAGGGGCTATAGCAATCAGCCCCAGCATTTT. Translating it yields CAWSARGYSNQPQHF.

As DNA, the CDR3 is TGTGCCTGTTCCGGGGATAGCAATCAGCCCCAGCATTTT. Amino acid sequence: CACSGDSNQPQHF. V gene TRBV30 combines with J gene TRBJ1-5, with D unclear. V was pared by 6 bases and J by 0 bases, with 9 bases between. Germline V gene lookup returns CDR1 GTSNPN and CDR2 SVGIG (reference sequence). The CDR3 totals 13 residues.

The chain employs TRBV6-6 and TRBJ1-5, with 7 bases aligning to TRBD1. The J segment lost 3 bases and the V segment lost 2 bases, leaving 1 base of the junction unmatched. This CDR3 has 14 amino acids. In germline, CDR1 is MNHNY, CDR2 SVGAGI (reference sequence). As DNA, the CDR3 is TGTGCCAGCAGTTACCAGGGGGACAATCAGCCCCAGCATTTT. Translation gives CASSYQGDNQPQHF.

In its sample, this clone was seen once. V is TRBV27 and J is TRBJ1-2; D perhaps matches TRBD1 (5 bases). The CDR3 is 13 amino acids. V was shortened by 5 bases and J by 4 bases, with 11 bases between the two germline ends. The germline CDR1 and CDR2 sequences are MNHEY and SMNVEV (reference sequence). CDR3 in DNA: TGTGCCAGCAGTCCCGCAGGGATCTATGGCTACACCTTC. Translation gives CASSPAGIYGYTF.

The chain links TRBV7-9 to TRBJ1-1, with D unclear. The CDR3 extends over 15 amino acids. Germline assignment: CDR1 SEHNR and CDR2 FQNEAQ (reference sequence). V was trimmed by 4 bases and J by 3 bases, leaving 15 bases between them. CDR3 nucleotides: TGTGCCAGCAGCTCCCCGGCCGAGGTCGACACTGAAGCTTTCTTT. Protein sequence: CASSSPAEVDTEAFF.

The chain employs TRBV9 and TRBJ1-1, with unresolved D. Trimming removed 4 bases at V and 1 base at J, with 8 bases between. The CDR3 spans 13 residues. Germline V gene data show CDR1 as SGDLS and CDR2 as YYNGEE. The CDR3 DNA reads TGTGCCAGCAGCCGGGCGGGGAACACTGAAGCTTTCTTT. As protein: CASSRAGNTEAFF.

This rearrangement joins TRBV6-1 to TRBJ1-1; 7 bases are a match to TRBD1. J was trimmed by 3 bases and V by 7 bases; bases with no gene match: 8. In germline, CDR1 is MNHNS, CDR2 SASEGT. The CDR3 has 14 amino acids. The chain's CDR3 is CASNRQGGDTEAFF. The CDR3 coding sequence is TGTGCCAGCAACAGACAGGGAGGCGACACTGAAGCTTTCTTT.

This clone was seen a few times. This rearrangement joins TRBV7-6 to TRBJ2-1, with 9 bases fitting TRBD1. Germline V gives CDR1 SGHVS, CDR2 FNYEAQ. The CDR3 has 13 residues. Losses at the gene ends were 1 base for V and 10 bases for J; bases not matched to a gene: 2. CDR3 amino acids: CASSLDTGGEQFF. CDR3 DNA sequence: TGTGCCAGCAGCTTAGATACAGGGGGCGAGCAGTTCTTC.

V gene TRBV5-1 combines with J gene TRBJ2-2; D perhaps matches TRBD2 (7 bases). The CDR3 extends over 14 amino acids. The germline V and J ends were trimmed by 5 bases and 5 bases, with 13 bases remaining between them. CDR1 is SGHRS and CDR2 is YFSETQ in the germline V gene. The CDR3 bases are TGCGCCAGCAGGCCCGGGGGGCTTACCGGGGAGCTGTTTTTT. As protein: CASRPGGLTGELFF.